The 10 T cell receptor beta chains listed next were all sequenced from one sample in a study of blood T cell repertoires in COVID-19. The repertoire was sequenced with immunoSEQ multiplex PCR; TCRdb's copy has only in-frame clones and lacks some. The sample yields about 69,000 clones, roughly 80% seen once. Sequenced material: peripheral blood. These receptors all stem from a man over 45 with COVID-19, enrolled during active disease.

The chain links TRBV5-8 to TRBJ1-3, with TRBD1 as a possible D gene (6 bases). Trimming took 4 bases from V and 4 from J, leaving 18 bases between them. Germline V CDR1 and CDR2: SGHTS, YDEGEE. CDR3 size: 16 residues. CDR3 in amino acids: CASSTGQSLDGNTIYF. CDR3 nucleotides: TGTGCCAGCAGCACCGGACAGAGTTTAGACGGAAACACCATATATTTT.

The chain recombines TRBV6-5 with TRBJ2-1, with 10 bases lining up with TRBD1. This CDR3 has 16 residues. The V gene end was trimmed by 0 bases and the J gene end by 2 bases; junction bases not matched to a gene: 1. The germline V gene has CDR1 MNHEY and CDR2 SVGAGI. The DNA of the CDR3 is TGTGCCAGCAGTTACTCAGACAGGGGGCCCTACAATGAGCAGTTCTTC. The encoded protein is CASSYSDRGPYNEQFF.

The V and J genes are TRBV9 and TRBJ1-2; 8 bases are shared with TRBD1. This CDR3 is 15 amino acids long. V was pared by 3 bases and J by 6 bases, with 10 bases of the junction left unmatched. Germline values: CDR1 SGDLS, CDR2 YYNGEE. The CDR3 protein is CASSGRTGPANGYTF. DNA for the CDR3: TGTGCCAGCAGCGGGAGGACAGGGCCCGCCAATGGCTACACCTTC.

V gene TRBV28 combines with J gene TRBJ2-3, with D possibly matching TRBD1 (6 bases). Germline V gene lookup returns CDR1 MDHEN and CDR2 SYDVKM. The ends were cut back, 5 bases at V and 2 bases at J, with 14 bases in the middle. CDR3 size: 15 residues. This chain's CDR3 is CASSPNRDNTDTQYF. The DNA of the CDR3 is TGTGCCAGCAGTCCCAACCGGGACAACACAGATACGCAGTATTTT.

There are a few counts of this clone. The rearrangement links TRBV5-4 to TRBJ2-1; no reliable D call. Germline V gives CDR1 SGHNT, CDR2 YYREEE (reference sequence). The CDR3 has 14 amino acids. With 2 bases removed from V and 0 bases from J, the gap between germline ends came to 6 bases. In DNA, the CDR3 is TGTGCCAGCAGCTTATATAGCTCCTACAATGAGCAGTTCTTC. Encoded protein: CASSLYSSYNEQFF.

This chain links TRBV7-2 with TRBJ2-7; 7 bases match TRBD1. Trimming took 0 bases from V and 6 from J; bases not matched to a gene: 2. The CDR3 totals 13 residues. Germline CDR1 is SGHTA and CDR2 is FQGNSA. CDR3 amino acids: CASSLAGGSEQYF. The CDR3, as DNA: TGTGCCAGCAGCTTAGCAGGGGGCTCCGAGCAGTACTTC.

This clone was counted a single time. The CDR3 here is CASSSQGFSGNTIYF. CDR3 DNA: TGTGCCAGCAGCTCACAGGGTTTCTCTGGAAACACCATATATTTT. The chain has TRBV5-6 and TRBJ1-3, with TRBD1 as a possible D gene (6 bases). Looked up from germline, CDR1 is SGHDT and CDR2 is YYEEEE. CDR3 length: 15 residues. Trimming removed 3 bases at V and 0 bases at J, with 10 bases between. The entire variable domain, with the rest obtained from reference TRBV5-6 and TRBJ1-3, is as follows: DAGVTQSPTHLIKTRGQQVTLRCSPKSGHDTVSWYQQALGQGPQFIFQYYEEEERQRGNFPDRFSGHQFPNYSSELNVNALLLGDSALYLCASSSQGFSGNTIYFGEGSWLTVV.

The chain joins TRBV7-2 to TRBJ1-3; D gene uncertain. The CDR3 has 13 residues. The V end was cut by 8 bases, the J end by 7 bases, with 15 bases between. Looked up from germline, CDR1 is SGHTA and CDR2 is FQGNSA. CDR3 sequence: CASLPSIRNTIYF. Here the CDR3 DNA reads TGTGCCAGCCTACCTAGTATCCGGAACACCATATATTTT.

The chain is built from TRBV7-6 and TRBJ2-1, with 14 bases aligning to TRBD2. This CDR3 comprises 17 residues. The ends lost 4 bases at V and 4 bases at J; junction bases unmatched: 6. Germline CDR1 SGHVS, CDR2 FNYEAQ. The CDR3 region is CASSWGLAGDSYNEQFF. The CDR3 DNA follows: TGTGCCAGCAGCTGGGGACTAGCGGGGGACTCATACAATGAGCAGTTCTTC.

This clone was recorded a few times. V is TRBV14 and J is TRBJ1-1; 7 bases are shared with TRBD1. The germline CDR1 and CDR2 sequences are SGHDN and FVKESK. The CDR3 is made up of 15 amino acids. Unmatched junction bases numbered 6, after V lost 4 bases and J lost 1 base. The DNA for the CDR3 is TGTGCCAGCAGCCCCAGGGGGGCGACGAACACTGAAGCTTTCTTT. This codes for CASSPRGATNTEAFF.